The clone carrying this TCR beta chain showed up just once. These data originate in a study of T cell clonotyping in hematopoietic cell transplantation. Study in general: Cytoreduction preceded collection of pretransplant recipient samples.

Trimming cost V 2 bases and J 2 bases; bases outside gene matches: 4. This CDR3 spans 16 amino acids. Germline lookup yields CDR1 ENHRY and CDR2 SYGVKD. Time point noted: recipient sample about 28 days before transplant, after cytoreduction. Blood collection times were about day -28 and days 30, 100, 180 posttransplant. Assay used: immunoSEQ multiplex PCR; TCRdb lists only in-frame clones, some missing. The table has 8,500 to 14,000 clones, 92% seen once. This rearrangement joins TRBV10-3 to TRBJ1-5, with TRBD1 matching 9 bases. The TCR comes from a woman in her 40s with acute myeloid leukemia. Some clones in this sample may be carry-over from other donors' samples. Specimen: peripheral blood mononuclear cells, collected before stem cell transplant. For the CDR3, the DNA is TGTGCCATCAGTGAGGCGGACAGGGGCGGCAATCAGCCCCAGCATTTT. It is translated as CAISEADRGGNQPQHF.